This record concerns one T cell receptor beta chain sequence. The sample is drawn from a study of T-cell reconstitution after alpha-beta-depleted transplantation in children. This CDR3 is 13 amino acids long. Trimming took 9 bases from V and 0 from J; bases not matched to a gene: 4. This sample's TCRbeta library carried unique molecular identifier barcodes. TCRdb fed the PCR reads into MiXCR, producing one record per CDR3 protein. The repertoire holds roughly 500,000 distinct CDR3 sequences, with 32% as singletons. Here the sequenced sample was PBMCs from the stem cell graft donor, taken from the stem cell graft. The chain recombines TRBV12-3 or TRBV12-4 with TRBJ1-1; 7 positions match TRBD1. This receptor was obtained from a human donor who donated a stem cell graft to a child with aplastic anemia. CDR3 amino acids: CASGQAMNTEAFF. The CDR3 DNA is TGTGCCAGTGGACAGGCCATGAACACTGAAGCTTTCTTT.